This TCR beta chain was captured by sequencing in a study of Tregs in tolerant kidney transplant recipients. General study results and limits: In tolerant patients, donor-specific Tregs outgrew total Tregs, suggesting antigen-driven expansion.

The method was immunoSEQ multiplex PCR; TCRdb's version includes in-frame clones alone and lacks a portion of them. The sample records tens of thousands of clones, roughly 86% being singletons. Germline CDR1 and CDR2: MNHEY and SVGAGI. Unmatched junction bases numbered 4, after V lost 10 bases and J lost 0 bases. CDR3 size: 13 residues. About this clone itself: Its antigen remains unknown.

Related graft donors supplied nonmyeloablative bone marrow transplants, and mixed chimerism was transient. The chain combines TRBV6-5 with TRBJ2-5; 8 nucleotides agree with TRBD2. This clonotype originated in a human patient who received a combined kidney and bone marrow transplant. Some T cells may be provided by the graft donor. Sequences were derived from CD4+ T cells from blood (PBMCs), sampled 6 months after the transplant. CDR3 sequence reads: CATSGSDQETQYF. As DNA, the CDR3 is TGTGCCACCAGCGGGAGTGACCAAGAGACCCAGTACTTC.